This TCR beta chain was observed in a study of blood T cells in healthy people across ages. Findings and limits, study-wide: More naive CD4+ cells and higher diversity marked long-lived donors relative to aged donors.

Germline-derived CDR1 and CDR2 are GTSNPN and SVGIG (reference sequence). This CDR3 spans 13 amino acids. The V end lost 2 bases, the J end lost 8 bases, and 10 bases lay between the germline ends. Next came a second PCR, run for about 6 to 11 cycles, which used a sample-barcoded 5' primer along with a J-beta primer mix. Tags on each cDNA molecule came from a template-switch adaptor with 12 random nucleotides. TCRdb independently ran MiXCR on the 5' RACE reads; one entry per CDR3 protein. The table shows approximately 850,000 distinct CDR3 sequences, with under 45% occurring only once. Each of the donors had 8 to 10 milliliters of peripheral blood drawn into EDTA-treated Vacutainer tubes. In its sample, this clonotype was seen once. Its antigen is unknown.

This TCR was recovered from a man between 60 and 75 years old in good health. The V call is TRBV30, the J call TRBJ1-6, with no clear D. The source material was blood. The chain's CDR3 is CAWSPRPDSPLHF. The CDR3 DNA is TGTGCCTGGAGTCCGCGGCCTGATTCACCCCTCCACTTT.